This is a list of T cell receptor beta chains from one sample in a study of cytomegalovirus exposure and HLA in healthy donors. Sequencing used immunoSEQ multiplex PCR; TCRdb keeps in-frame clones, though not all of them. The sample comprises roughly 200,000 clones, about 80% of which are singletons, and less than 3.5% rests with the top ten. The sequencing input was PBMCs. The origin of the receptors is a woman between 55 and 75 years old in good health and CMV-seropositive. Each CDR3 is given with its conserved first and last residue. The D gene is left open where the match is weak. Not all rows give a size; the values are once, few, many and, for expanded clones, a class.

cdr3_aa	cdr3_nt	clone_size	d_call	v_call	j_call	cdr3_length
CASTSGVREKLFF	TGTGCCAGCACCTCCGGAGTCAGAGAAAAACTGTTTTTT	NA	NA	TRBV28	TRBJ1-4	13
CASRASGRDKYEQYF	TGTGCCAGCAGAGCCAGCGGGAGAGACAAATACGAGCAGTACTTC	few	TRBD2	TRBV6-5	TRBJ2-7	15
CASSLQPSGGGPSYEQFF	TGTGCCAGCAGCCTGCAACCTAGCGGCGGGGGGCCTTCATATGAGCAGTTCTTC	NA	TRBD2	TRBV7-7	TRBJ2-1	18
CASSLELHGTEAFF	TGTGCCAGCAGCTTAGAATTACACGGGACTGAAGCTTTCTTT	few	NA	TRBV7-9	TRBJ1-1	14
CASSFLEDRGAEAFF	TGTGCCAGCAGCTTTCTCGAGGACAGGGGCGCTGAAGCTTTCTTT	NA	TRBD1	TRBV5-4	TRBJ1-1	15
CASSETGEVAFF	TGTGCCAGCAGTGAGACAGGGGAGGTGGCTTTCTTT	NA	TRBD1	TRBV6-1	TRBJ1-1	12
CASSGLAVGNTGELFF	TGTGCCAGCAGTGGACTAGCGGTTGGGAACACCGGGGAGCTGTTTTTT	NA	TRBD2	TRBV2	TRBJ2-2	16
CACRQGNREQYF	TGTGCCTGCAGACAGGGGAACCGCGAGCAGTACTTC	few	TRBD1	TRBV30	TRBJ2-7	12
CASSLQVNYGYTF	TGTGCCAGCAGTTTACAGGTTAACTATGGCTACACCTTC	NA	NA	TRBV28	TRBJ1-2	13
CASSLGRRVTTGELFF	TGTGCCAGCAGCTTAGGGCGGCGAGTGACCACCGGGGAGCTGTTTTTT	NA	NA	TRBV7-2	TRBJ2-2	16
CASSLGDTNYEQYF	TGCGCCAGCAGCTTGGGGGACACCAACTACGAGCAGTACTTC	NA	NA	TRBV5-1	TRBJ2-7	14
CASSFDRGVSYTF	TGTGCCAGCAGCTTCGACAGGGGAGTCTCCTACACCTTC	few	TRBD1	TRBV5-6	TRBJ1-2	13
CASSSGDSYTEAFF	TGTGCCAGCAGCTCCGGGGACAGCTACACTGAAGCTTTCTTT	NA	TRBD1	TRBV7-9	TRBJ1-1	14
CASSKSSYEQYF	TGTGCCAGCAGCAAGAGCTCCTACGAGCAGTACTTC	NA	NA	TRBV5-6	TRBJ2-7	12
CASSGTGKPLHF	TGTGCCAGCAGCGGGACAGGAAAACCCCTCCACTTT	NA	TRBD1	TRBV6-5	TRBJ1-6	12
CASSLQVGAFEAFF	TGTGCCAGCAGCCTCCAGGTAGGGGCGTTTGAAGCTTTCTTT	few	NA	TRBV7-2	TRBJ1-1	14
CASSSDRQGETQYF	TGTGCCAGCAGCTCGGACAGGCAGGGGGAGACCCAGTACTTC	NA	TRBD1	TRBV5-4	TRBJ2-5	14
CASSSGQGAPETQYF	TGTGCCAGCAGTTCCGGACAGGGGGCGCCAGAGACCCAGTACTTC	NA	TRBD1	TRBV2	TRBJ2-5	15
CASSLTSGEVRAQYF	TGTGCCAGCAGCTTGACTAGCGGGGAGGTGCGGGCCCAGTACTTC	NA	TRBD2	TRBV5-4	TRBJ2-5	15
CASVDRSREKLFF	TGTGCCAGTGTCGACAGGTCTCGTGAAAAACTGTTTTTT	NA	NA	TRBV19	TRBJ1-4	13
CASSGQGGNSPLHF	TGCGCCAGCAGTGGACAGGGGGGTAATTCACCCCTCCACTTT	NA	TRBD1	TRBV5-1	TRBJ1-6	14
CASSLQGGTQYF	TGTGCCAGCAGCTTGCAGGGGGGGACCCAGTACTTC	NA	NA	TRBV5-5	TRBJ2-5	12
CASRPLPGGQETQYF	TGTGCCAGCAGACCTCTTCCGGGAGGCCAAGAGACCCAGTACTTC	NA	TRBD2	TRBV2	TRBJ2-5	15
CASLDTTGELFF	TGTGCCAGTCTGGACACCACCGGGGAGCTGTTTTTT	NA	NA	TRBV28	TRBJ2-2	12
CASSQVNGANGLTF	TGTGCCAGCAGCCAAGTAAATGGGGCCAACGGCCTGACTTTC	NA	NA	TRBV14	TRBJ2-6	14
CASSFGFPTGELFF	TGTGCCAGCAGTTTTGGCTTCCCCACCGGGGAGCTGTTTTTT	few	NA	TRBV27	TRBJ2-2	14
CASSPRGTGDQPQHF	TGTGCCAGCTCACCACGTGGGACAGGGGATCAGCCCCAGCATTTT	NA	TRBD1	TRBV18	TRBJ1-5	15
CASSYLLRAGGVEAFF	TGTGCCAGCAGTTACCTCTTAAGAGCGGGGGGGGTTGAAGCTTTCTTT	NA	NA	TRBV6-5	TRBJ1-1	16
CASRRQGDPSGANVLTF	TGCGCCAGCAGGAGACAGGGGGATCCCTCTGGGGCCAACGTCCTGACTTTC	NA	TRBD1	TRBV23-1	TRBJ2-6	17
CASSTRSPLHF	TGTGCCAGCAGTACACGCTCACCCCTCCACTTT	NA	NA	TRBV28	TRBJ1-6	11